This T cell receptor (beta chain) came from a study of T-cell memory formation after mild COVID-19. TCRdb re-called the 5' RACE reads through MiXCR, storing one row per CDR3 protein. The sample includes approximately 89,000 distinct CDR3 sequences, more than 10% of them seen just once. In germline, CDR1 is LGHNA, CDR2 YSLEER. The CDR3 spans 13 residues. V shed 0 bases and J shed 2 bases, with 5 bases lying between them. V is TRBV4-3 and J is TRBJ2-7, with no clear D. The sequence derives from a man aged 18 to 35 who had mild COVID-19 (a few samples of this study predate the infection). Cell type and time point are not known. Sequencing used PBMCs or a T cell subset sorted from them (not recorded which). As DNA, the CDR3 is TGCGCCAGCAGCCAAGACCTCGCCTACGAGCAGTACTTC. Its translation is CASSQDLAYEQYF.